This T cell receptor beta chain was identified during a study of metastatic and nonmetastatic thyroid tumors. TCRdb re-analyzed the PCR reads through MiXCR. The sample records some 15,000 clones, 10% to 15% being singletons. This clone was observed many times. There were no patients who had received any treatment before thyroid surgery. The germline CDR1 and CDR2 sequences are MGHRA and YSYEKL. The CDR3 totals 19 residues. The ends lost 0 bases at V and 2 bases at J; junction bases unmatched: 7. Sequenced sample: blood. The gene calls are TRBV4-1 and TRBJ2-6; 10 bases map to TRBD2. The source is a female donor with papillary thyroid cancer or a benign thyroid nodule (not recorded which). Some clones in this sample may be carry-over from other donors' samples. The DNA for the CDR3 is TGCGCCAGCAGCCAAGATTGGTTAGCGGGGGGAACTGGGGCCAACGTCCTGACTTTC. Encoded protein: CASSQDWLAGGTGANVLTF.